The 18 T cell receptor beta chains listed next were all sequenced from one sample in a study of identical twins. MiXCR, run by TCRdb on the 5' RACE reads, gives a single entry per CDR3 protein. Of approximately 680,000 distinct CDR3 sequences detected, about 7.6% appear once; the ten largest clones hold roughly 1.5%. These data were also reused for a study on yellow fever vaccine responses in identical twins.

Sequenced material: PBMCs. The receptors here all came from a woman between 18 and 30 years old in good health.

V is TRBV24-1 and J is TRBJ2-5, with D possibly being TRBD1 (6 bases). From germline, CDR1 is KGHDR and CDR2 SFDVKD. The ends were cut back, 5 bases at V and 4 bases at J, with 16 bases in the middle. This CDR3 comprises 15 residues. CDR3 sequence: CATSVFRGSRETQYF. In DNA, the CDR3 is TGTGCCACCAGTGTATTCAGGGGTTCCCGAGAGACCCAGTACTTC.

This clonotype was recorded many times. The chain's CDR3 is CASSLNRGNTGELFF. CDR3 nucleotides: TGTGCCAGCAGCTTGAACAGGGGTAACACCGGGGAGCTGTTTTTT. J is TRBJ2-2 and V is TRBV5-6; 7 bases map to TRBD1. V shed 1 base, J shed 2 bases, and the junction held 2 bases outside the gene matches. Looked up from germline, CDR1 is SGHDT and CDR2 is YYEEEE. CDR3 size: 15 residues.

The chain carries TRBV27 and TRBJ2-7, with D maybe TRBD1 (5 bases). This CDR3 contains 14 residues. V lost 5 bases and J lost 3, with 14 bases in between. Germline-derived CDR1 and CDR2 are MNHEY and SMNVEV (reference sequence). The CDR3 loop is CASSHRRFDYEQYF. The CDR3 coding sequence is TGTGCCAGCAGTCACAGGAGATTTGACTACGAGCAGTACTTC.

For this clonotype: Just one base apart from a much larger clone, this may be a read error. V usage is TRBV28 and J usage is TRBJ2-3, with 13 bases identical to TRBD2. Germline V CDR1 and CDR2: MDHEN, SYDVKM. Unmatched junction bases numbered 11, after V lost 10 bases and J lost 1 base. The CDR3 runs 17 residues. The CDR3 bases are TGTGCCACCCAGGGACTAGCGGGGCCTCTTTGCACAGATACGCAGTATTTT. This translates into CATQGLAGPLCTDTQYF.

The rearrangement joins TRBV5-1 to TRBJ2-1; the match to TRBD2 covers 8 bases. Germline V gene data show CDR1 as SGHRS and CDR2 as YFSETQ. The CDR3 spans 17 residues. V gave up 4 bases and J gave up 8 bases; unmatched junction bases: 17. The CDR3 coding sequence is TGCGCCAGCAGCAACGCAGGGACTAGGGACGTACATGATGAGCAGTTCTTC. It specifies CASSNAGTRDVHDEQFF.

The chain carries TRBV29-1 and TRBJ2-3; 10 nucleotides align to TRBD2. Germline V gene data show CDR1 as SQVTM and CDR2 as ANQGSEA. The CDR3 covers 15 residues. J gave up 2 bases and V 2 bases, and 4 bases lay outside the gene matches. CDR3 bases: TGCAGCGTTGAAACTAGCGGGATTATCACAGATACGCAGTATTTT. The encoded protein is CSVETSGIITDTQYF.

The chain joins TRBV29-1 to TRBJ2-7; 7 bases are a match to TRBD2. The CDR3 is made up of 11 amino acids. J was trimmed by 2 bases and V by 6 bases; bases with no gene match: 1. Germline values: CDR1 SQVTM, CDR2 ANQGSEA. CDR3 residues: CSVGTTYEQYF. As DNA, the CDR3 is TGCAGCGTCGGGACTACCTACGAGCAGTACTTC.

This chain joins TRBV28 and TRBJ1-1, with a possible D match to TRBD1 (5 bases). The V and J ends lost 4 bases and 2 bases respectively, with 14 bases between them. Germline V gene sequence: CDR1 MDHEN, CDR2 SYDVKM. The length of the CDR3 is 15 residues. CDR3 amino acids: CASSSGDSLNTEAFF. In DNA, the CDR3 is TGTGCCAGCAGTTCGGGAGACAGTCTAAACACTGAAGCTTTCTTT.

The chain combines TRBV12-3 or TRBV12-4 with TRBJ2-7; 9 nucleotides align to TRBD2. This CDR3 contains 18 residues. The J segment lost 4 bases and the V segment lost 8 bases, leaving 21 bases of the junction unmatched. CDR3 residues: CASRSWPPLGGREYEQYF. The CDR3 DNA is TGTGCCAGCCGAAGTTGGCCCCCGCTGGGCGGGAGGGAGTACGAGCAGTACTTC.

This clonotype was counted only a few times. The CDR3 protein is CASQYRPPTTGELFF. CDR3 in DNA: TGTGCCAGCCAATACCGACCCCCGACTACCGGGGAGCTGTTTTTT. V is TRBV6-4 and J is TRBJ2-2; D is ambiguous. Looked up from germline, CDR1 is MRHNA and CDR2 is SNTAGT. Trimming took 8 bases from V and 5 from J, leaving 18 bases between them. This CDR3 is built from 15 residues.

In its sample, this clonotype was seen a few times. This chain joins TRBV28 and TRBJ1-6; 8 positions agree with TRBD1. Per germline, CDR1 MDHEN and CDR2 SYDVKM. The CDR3 loop spans 15 amino acids. V lost 5 bases and J lost 3; bases outside the gene matches: 3. This CDR3 reads CASSHRGIYNSPLHF. For the CDR3, the DNA is TGTGCCAGCAGTCACAGGGGGATCTATAATTCACCCCTCCACTTT.

This clonotype was seen only a few times. The chain has TRBV7-6 and TRBJ2-1; 9 bases match TRBD2. The ends lost 3 bases at V and 0 bases at J; junction bases unmatched: 3. The CDR3 runs to 16 residues. Germline assignment: CDR1 SGHVS and CDR2 FNYEAQ. As DNA, the CDR3 is TGTGCCAGCAGCTTTTTTAGCGGGGGCTCCTACAATGAGCAGTTCTTC. It yields the protein CASSFFSGGSYNEQFF.

In its sample, this clonotype was seen many times. This rearrangement joins TRBV5-1 to TRBJ1-1; 11 bases align to TRBD1. V was clipped by 4 bases and J by 6 bases; unmatched bases: 17. CDR3 size: 18 residues. The germline V gene has CDR1 SGHRS and CDR2 YFSETQ. CDR3 sequence: CASSLRYTPGTGGAEAFF. In DNA, the CDR3 is TGCGCCAGCAGCCTACGATACACCCCAGGGACAGGGGGGGCTGAAGCTTTCTTT.

The V and J genes are TRBV14 and TRBJ1-2, with unresolved D. This CDR3 is built from 13 residues. Deletions cut 2 bases from V and 8 bases from J, with 12 bases between. Germline lookup yields CDR1 SGHDN and CDR2 FVKESK. DNA for the CDR3: TGTGCCAGCAGCCAACGTAACCTTGGAGGCTACACCTTC. Residues: CASSQRNLGGYTF.

This clonotype has at least ten counts. V usage is TRBV5-1 and J usage is TRBJ2-1; D gene ambiguous. V lost 0 bases and J 9 bases, leaving 4 bases between the germline ends. This CDR3 contains 11 residues. Germline V CDR1 and CDR2: SGHRS, YFSETQ. The CDR3 nucleotides are TGCGCCAGCAGCTTGGATGGTGAGCAGTTCTTC. Translating it yields CASSLDGEQFF. The full variable domain, its missing parts supplied by reference TRBV5-1 and TRBJ2-1, is KAGVTQTPRYLIKTRGQQVTLSCSPISGHRSVSWYQQTPGQGLQFLFEYFSETQRNKGNFPGRFSGRQFSNSRSEMNVSTLELGDSALYLCASSLDGEQFFGPGTRLTVL.

This clonotype was seen ten or more times. V usage is TRBV20-1 and J usage is TRBJ1-1, with 7 bases lining up with TRBD1. Germline V gene lookup returns CDR1 DFQATT and CDR2 SNEGSKA (reference sequence). This CDR3 region has 15 residues. J lost 2 bases, V lost 1 base, and 7 bases had no gene match. The CDR3 region has the DNA TGCAGTGCTAGAGGGGAGACAGGGATTAACACTGAAGCTTTCTTT. It codes for CSARGETGINTEAFF.

This clonotype was seen at least ten times. The DNA of the CDR3 is TGCGCCAGCAGCATTCCCGGGACCGACACCGGGGAGCTGTTTTTT. Its translation is CASSIPGTDTGELFF. The chain employs TRBV5-1 and TRBJ2-2, with D perhaps given as TRBD1 or TRBD2 (5 bases each). Trimming took off 4 bases at V and 3 bases at J, with 13 bases between the two ends. This CDR3 contains 15 residues. CDR1 is SGHRS and CDR2 is YFSETQ in the germline V gene.

This clonotype was seen many times. V usage is TRBV5-1 and J usage is TRBJ2-1; the match to TRBD2 covers 10 bases. This CDR3 is built from 16 residues. J gave up 2 bases and V 0 bases, and 2 bases lay outside the gene matches. Germline CDR1 SGHRS, CDR2 YFSETQ. The CDR3 DNA reads as TGCGCCAGCAGCTTGGGAGGACTAGCGGCCTACAATGAGCAGTTCTTC. This encodes CASSLGGLAAYNEQFF.